This TCR beta chain was captured in a study of blood T cell repertoires in COVID-19. Study details: Donors in Cohort 3 counted as recovered after two negative PCRs, clearance, or symptom resolution. COVID-19 samples from acute and convalescent phases originated in the United States, Italy and Spain. PBMCs, B-cell-depleted T cells, or T cells provided the cDNA or gDNA that made up the material.

Categorization into cohorts depended on clinical history that participants reported. TCRdb's table, derived via immunoSEQ multiplex PCR, lists solely in-frame clones and lacks some. The data contain 200,000 to 250,000 clones, 70% to 90% of them singletons. This CDR3 comprises 14 residues. With V trimmed by 5 bases and J by 4 bases, 8 bases remained unmatched. CDR1 and CDR2 (germline): PRHDT, FYEKMQ (reference sequence). The TCR comes from a woman between 50 and 59 years old in a cohort exposed to, infected with or recovered from COVID-19 (not recorded which). The chain links TRBV13 to TRBJ2-7; 7 bases are a match to TRBD1. Source material: PBMCs or T cells enriched from blood (not recorded which). CDR3 loop: CASSQGQVGYEQYF. CDR3 bases: TGTGCCAGCAGCCAAGGACAGGTTGGTTACGAGCAGTACTTC.